This T cell receptor beta chain was found in a study of identical twins. Carrying unique molecular identifiers, the cDNA also gained a universal primer site through template switching. TCRdb analysed the 5' RACE reads with MiXCR anew, one entry per CDR3 protein. This table holds some 760,000 distinct CDR3 sequences, 15% to 20% found once. Separately, the same data were catalogued under a study of T cells expressing NK-cell markers. That study adds: With respect to HCMV, most of the eight sequenced donors were seropositive, and one was seronegative. With an anti-gamma-delta TCR antibody, sorting in several experiments was kept to alpha-beta TCR T cells. The dominant NKG2C+ clonotypes represented 1.0-7.0% of CD8+ T cells in several donors.

This sequence originates from a woman aged 18-29 years in good health. The sequenced material came from PBMCs.

The CDR3 loop is CASSVVGSTDTQYF. CDR3 nucleotide sequence: TGTGCCAGCAGCGTAGTAGGGAGCACAGATACGCAGTATTTT. The chain employs TRBV9 and TRBJ2-3; D gene ambiguous. The germline CDR1 and CDR2 sequences are SGDLS and YYNGEE. V was shortened by 0 bases and J by 0 bases, with 5 bases between the two germline ends. CDR3 length equals 14 residues.